Listed below are T cell receptor beta chains from one sample, sequenced in a study of T-cell memory formation after mild COVID-19. Each CDR3 protein gets one entry after TCRdb re-called the 5' RACE reads with MiXCR. The table records 200,000 to 300,000 distinct CDR3 sequences, roughly 14% of them present only once. The sample was PBMCs or a T cell subset sorted from them (not recorded which). The receptor source for this set is an adult woman who had mild COVID-19 (a few samples of this study predate the infection). Cell type and time point are not known. Each CDR3 is given with its conserved first and last residue.

>TRBV24-1
CATSDTGGPETQYF
>TRBV4-3
CASSQGGLAGRDTQYF
>TRBV5-5
CASSLEGIAYEQYF
>TRBV29-1
CSVTSQETQYF
>TRBV4-3
CASSQEGTGNYGYTF
>TRBV20-1
CSARPAGALGTQYF
>TRBV5-1
CASSPGWASGNTIYF
>TRBV4-1
CASSQLRLNTEAFF
>TRBV15
CAGGDRNTGELFF
>TRBV20-1
CSARKPGWGLGANVLTF
>TRBV24-1
CATSDFAGANVLTF
>TRBV19
CASRQQPGQVHGYTF
>TRBV20-1
CSPRPGVPYGYTF
>TRBV29-1
CSVEYTDTQYF
>TRBV7-9
CASSGRGGELEAFF
>TRBV6-1
CASREDSPLHF
>TRBV7-9
CASSRRVGAQETQYF
>TRBV5-1
CASSFVGDLNTEAFF
>TRBV5-1
CASIPTSGQETQYF
>TRBV4-2
CASSQGGQTEAFF
>TRBV12-3/TRBV12-4
CASRVGGAQEKLFF
>TRBV6-4
CASSDSVVRVRSNQPQHF
>TRBV5-1
CASTEGILGHNEQFF
>TRBV28
CASSHPDGGDYGYTF
>TRBV5-4
CASTSERTKFGEQFF
>TRBV7-9
CASSLAEAVGETQYF
>TRBV7-9
CASSVQGHYGYTF
>TRBV11-2
CASSLGRSQETQYF
>TRBV12-3/TRBV12-4
CASSGQWLAGVETQYF
>TRBV19
CASTVGTGDTGELFF
>TRBV11-2
CASSLDRAGYEQYF
>TRBV5-1
CASSLAGSRNEKLFF
>TRBV20-1
CSATGAAEGYTF
>TRBV7-2
CASSFRTGAGGELFF